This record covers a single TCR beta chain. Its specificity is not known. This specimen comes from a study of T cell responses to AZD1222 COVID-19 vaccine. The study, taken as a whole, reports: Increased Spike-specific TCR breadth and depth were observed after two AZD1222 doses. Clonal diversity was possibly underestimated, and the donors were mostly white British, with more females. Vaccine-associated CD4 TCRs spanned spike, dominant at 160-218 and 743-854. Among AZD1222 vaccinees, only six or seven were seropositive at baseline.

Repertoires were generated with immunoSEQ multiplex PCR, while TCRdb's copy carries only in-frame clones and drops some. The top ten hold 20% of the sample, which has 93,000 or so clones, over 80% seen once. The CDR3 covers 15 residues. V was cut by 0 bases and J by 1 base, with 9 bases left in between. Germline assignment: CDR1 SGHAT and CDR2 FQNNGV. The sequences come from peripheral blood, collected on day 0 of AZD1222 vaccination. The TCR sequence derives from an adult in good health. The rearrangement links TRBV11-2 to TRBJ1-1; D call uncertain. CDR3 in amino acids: CASSLEGWENTEAFF. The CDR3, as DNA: TGTGCCAGCAGCTTAGAAGGGTGGGAGAACACTGAAGCTTTCTTT.